These 22 T cell receptor beta chains share one sample of origin, sequenced in a study of T cells in women clearing cervical HPV infection. The protocol was immunoSEQ multiplex PCR, while the TCRdb copy is restricted to in-frame clones and leaves out a portion. Found here are around 20,000 clones; the top ten clones hold approximately 6%. Sequencing was carried out using blood buffy coat. These TCRs come from a woman aged 18-70 years with a cervical HPV16 infection that either progressed to CIN3+ or cleared (not recorded which).

About this clone itself: The read comes to an end 3 residues before the CDR3 does, leaving the germline J gene to fill in the end. This sequence joins TRBV28 and TRBJ1-2, with a tentative D call TRBD1 (6 bases). CDR1 is MDHEN, CDR2 SYDVKM, per germline. Trimming removed 5 bases from V and 1 base from J, with 14 bases in between. The CDR3 loop spans 15 amino acids. CDR3 protein: CASSSRDTFNYGYTF. Incomplete CDR3 DNA: TGTGCCAGCAGTAGCCGGGACACCTTTAACTATGGC.

Concerning this clone: Read data end 3 residues before the CDR3 end; the end is taken from the germline J gene. The chain uses TRBV11-3 and TRBJ2-2; D is possibly TRBD2 (6 bases). This CDR3 spans 15 amino acids. The ends were cut back, 5 bases at V and 3 bases at J, with 13 bases in the middle. Germline V lookup: CDR1 SGHNT, CDR2 YENEEA. This CDR3 reads CASSPGPGDTGELFF. The part of the CDR3 DNA that was read is TGTGCCAGCAGCCCCGGTCCGGGGGACACCGGGGAG.

Concerning this clone: The read terminates 3 residues ahead of where the CDR3 ends, so the germline J gene completes it. The chain couples TRBV10-3 to TRBJ1-6; TRBD1 agrees at 7 bases. The CDR3 covers 16 residues. Germline CDR1 reads ENHRY; CDR2 reads SYGVKD. Losses at the gene ends were 3 bases for V and 9 bases for J; bases not matched to a gene: 11. CDR3 DNA, as far as it was read: TGTGCCATCAGTGAAAGGCCGACAGGGTCGGGTTCACCC. It translates to CAISERPTGSGSP. The entire CDR3 reads CAISERPTGSGSPLHF.

Details on this clone: The read terminates 3 residues before the CDR3 end, so the remaining end is supplied by the germline J gene. The genes are TRBV23-1 and TRBJ1-1; 7 nucleotides align to TRBD1. TRBV23-1 is designated an ORF whose function remains uncertain. CDR3 size: 17 residues. With 2 bases clipped from V and 1 base from J, the junction kept 10 bases outside the gene matches. CDR3: CASSQPDRVGANTEAFF. The sequenced part of the CDR3 DNA is TGCGCCAGCAGTCAACCCGACAGGGTGGGCGCGAACACTGAA.

On this clone itself: Coverage ceases 3 residues before the CDR3 finishes, and the germline J gene fills in the end. This sequence joins TRBV20-1 and TRBJ2-1; 7 bases map to TRBD2. Germline CDR1 DFQATT, CDR2 SNEGSKA (reference sequence). V lost 3 bases and J lost 6; bases outside the gene matches: 8. This CDR3 region has 14 residues. The DNA read from the CDR3 is TGCAGTGCTAGTTGGGCAGCGGGAAGCAATGAG. Translated: CSASWAAGSNE. The whole CDR3 protein is CSASWAAGSNEQFF.

Regarding this clone: The CDR3 end is not reached by the read, which stops 3 residues before it; the germline J gene fills it in. The rearrangement links TRBV20-1 to TRBJ2-1, with 7 nucleotides matching TRBD1. From germline, CDR1 is DFQATT and CDR2 SNEGSKA (reference sequence). The CDR3 extends over 15 amino acids. Trimming at V came to 2 bases and at J to 5 bases, leaving 9 bases not matched to a gene. CDR3 DNA, as far as it was read: TGCAGTGCTAGACCCCTACAGGGGTGCGACAATGAG. Translated: CSARPLQGCDNE. The entire CDR3 is CSARPLQGCDNEQFF.

A note on this clone: The CDR3 end is not reached by the read, which stops 3 residues before it; the germline J gene fills it in. The gene calls are TRBV30 and TRBJ2-5; 9 bases map to TRBD2. The ends lost 4 bases at V and 5 bases at J; junction bases unmatched: 8. Germline lookup yields CDR1 GTSNPN and CDR2 SVGIG (reference sequence). The CDR3 contains 14 residues. The sequenced CDR3 bases are TGTGCCTGGACCAATAGCGGGAGCGTGGAGACC. Its translation is CAWTNSGSVET. Given in full, the CDR3 is CAWTNSGSVETQYF.

Points on this clone: The observed sequence ends 3 residues before the CDR3 terminus, with the missing tail filled in from the germline J gene. This sequence joins TRBV7-9 and TRBJ2-1, with TRBD2 matching 12 bases. Germline V lookup: CDR1 SEHNR, CDR2 FQNEAQ (reference sequence). The CDR3 contains 15 residues. Unmatched junction bases numbered 7, after V lost 5 bases and J lost 8 bases. CDR3 DNA, as far as it was read: TGTGCCAGCAGCCAGACTAGCGGGAGTTTCCATGAG. It encodes CASSQTSGSFHE. The CDR3 in its entirety is CASSQTSGSFHEQFF.

With regard to this clone: The observed sequence ends 3 residues before the CDR3 terminus, with the missing tail filled in from the germline J gene. The V call is TRBV18, the J call TRBJ2-4; D is possibly TRBD1 (6 bases). CDR1 and CDR2 from the germline V gene are KGHSH and LQKENI. There are 16 residues in the CDR3. The covered CDR3 bases are TGTGCCAGCTCACCACTGCATTTACAGGGCGAGGATGGT. Translated: CASSPLHLQGEDG. The entire CDR3 protein is CASSPLHLQGEDGQYF. Full variable domain (missing parts from reference TRBV18 and TRBJ2-4): NAGVMQNPRHLVRRRGQEARLRCSPMKGHSHVYWYRQLPEEGLKFMVYLQKENIIDESGMPKERFSAEFPKEGPSILRIQQVVRGDSAAYFCASSPLHLQGEDGQYFGAGTRLSVL.

Concerning this clone itself: The DNA ends 3 residues before the CDR3 does, and the rest of the CDR3 is filled in from the germline J gene. This rearrangement joins TRBV7-6 to TRBJ2-5, with TRBD1 matching over 10 bases. Germline lookup yields CDR1 SGHVS and CDR2 FNYEAQ. J was trimmed by 6 bases and V by 1 base; bases with no gene match: 5. There are 15 residues in the CDR3. The CDR3 region is CASSLVRDRGQTQYF. CDR3 bases read: TGTGCCAGCAGCTTAGTTAGGGACAGGGGTCAGACC.

Notes on this clone: The CDR3 end is not reached by the read, which stops 3 residues before it; the germline J gene fills it in. This chain uses TRBV10-2 with TRBJ1-1; no firm D call. Per germline, CDR1 WSHSY and CDR2 SAAADI. CDR3 length: 13 amino acids. The V end was cut by 3 bases, the J end by 1 base, with 6 bases between. CDR3 loop: CASSETENTEAFF. Incomplete CDR3 DNA: TGCGCCAGCAGTGAAACAGAGAACACTGAA.

Details on this clone: The DNA ends 3 residues before the CDR3 does, and the rest of the CDR3 is filled in from the germline J gene. This chain links TRBV20-1 with TRBJ2-1; 9 nucleotides agree with TRBD2. Germline CDR1 is DFQATT and CDR2 is SNEGSKA (reference sequence). CDR3 length equals 14 residues. Trimming removed 7 bases from V and 6 bases from J; junction bases left unmatched: 10. CDR3 DNA, as far as it was read: TGCAGTGGGGGGATAGCTAGCGGGATCAATGAG. Its translation: CSGGIASGINE. The entire CDR3 is CSGGIASGINEQFF.

As concerns this clone: The observed sequence ends 3 residues before the CDR3 terminus, with the missing tail filled in from the germline J gene. The gene calls are TRBV20-1 and TRBJ2-7; TRBD1 agrees at 10 bases. This CDR3 region has 14 residues. CDR1 is DFQATT, CDR2 SNEGSKA, per germline (reference sequence). The V segment lost 6 bases and the J segment 2 bases; nucleotides outside the gene matches: 7. The CDR3 sequence: CSAEGQGNAYEQYF. The CDR3 DNA, read in part, is TGCAGTGCGGAGGGACAGGGGAATGCCTACGAG.

About this clone: The read comes to an end 3 residues before the CDR3 does, leaving the germline J gene to fill in the end. The chain joins TRBV18 to TRBJ1-6, with unresolved D. The length of the CDR3 is 15 residues. Germline values: CDR1 KGHSH, CDR2 LQKENI. Trimming shortened V by 1 base and J by 10 bases, and 14 bases separated the two germline ends. The CDR3 region is CASSPRIYPYSPLHF. The CDR3 DNA, read in part, is TGTGCCAGCTCACCACGCATCTACCCTTACTCACCC.

About this clone itself: The missing CDR3 end, 3 residues past where the read stops, is filled in from the germline J gene. The genes are TRBV4-2 and TRBJ2-7, with D perhaps TRBD1 (5 bases). The germline gives CDR1 LGHNA, CDR2 YNFKEQ. V lost 2 bases, J lost 1 base, and 9 bases lay in between. The CDR3 is 14 residues long. Incomplete CDR3 DNA: TGTGCCAGCAGCCAAAGTCAGGGTTCCTACGAG. Translation: CASSQSQGSYE. The complete CDR3 reads CASSQSQGSYEQYF.

As regards this clone: The CDR3 end lies 3 residues beyond the end of the read and is filled in from the germline J gene. V and J are TRBV19 and TRBJ1-5; D call uncertain. V shed 5 bases and J shed 5 bases, with 13 bases lying between them. This CDR3 contains 14 residues. From germline, CDR1 is LNHDA and CDR2 SQIVND (reference sequence). The part of the CDR3 DNA that was read is TGTGCCAGTAGTTCAGGACTGGGAGATCAGCCC. Translation: CASSSGLGDQP. The whole CDR3 is CASSSGLGDQPQHF.

Concerning this clone itself: Read data end 3 residues before the CDR3 end; the end is taken from the germline J gene. The chain uses TRBV5-1 and TRBJ2-3; 8 nucleotides match TRBD1. Germline V gene data show CDR1 as SGHRS and CDR2 as YFSETQ. The CDR3 runs 16 residues. V trimming: 0 bases; J trimming: 7 bases; junction bases outside the gene matches: 10. Incomplete CDR3 DNA: TGCGCCAGCAGCTTGGGTTGGGACAGGTTTAAATATACG. It is translated as CASSLGWDRFKYT. The whole CDR3 protein reads CASSLGWDRFKYTQYF.

With respect to this clone: The read is 3 residues too short to cover the CDR3 end, so that end is filled in from the germline J gene. This rearrangement joins TRBV10-3 to TRBJ2-1; 10 bases align to TRBD2. Germline lookup yields CDR1 ENHRY and CDR2 SYGVKD. V lost 4 bases, J lost 9 bases, and 9 bases stayed unmatched. CDR3 size: 15 residues. CDR3 protein: CAISAPIAGGGEQFF. The covered CDR3 bases are TGTGCCATCAGTGCCCCCATAGCGGGAGGTGGTGAG.

A remark on this clone: Coverage ceases 3 residues before the CDR3 finishes, and the germline J gene fills in the end. J is TRBJ2-1 and V is TRBV5-6, with a weak D call TRBD2 (6 bases). CDR1 SGHDT and CDR2 YYEEEE come from the germline V gene. The CDR3 loop spans 15 amino acids. V was cut by 3 bases and J by 7 bases, with 17 bases left in between. CDR3 DNA, as far as it was read: TGTGCCAGCAGCTACCCGGGCGGGGTCGGGAATGAG. Its translation is CASSYPGGVGNE. The whole CDR3 is CASSYPGGVGNEQFF.

Note on this clone: The read gets to within 3 residues of the CDR3 end, and the germline J gene fills in the rest. The chain is built from TRBV9 and TRBJ2-7; D may be TRBD1 (5 bases). V was clipped by 0 bases and J by 6 bases, with 10 bases between them. Germline CDR1 reads SGDLS; CDR2 reads YYNGEE. This CDR3 comprises 13 residues. CDR3 residues: CASSVAQGSEQYF. Partial CDR3 DNA: TGTGCCAGCAGCGTAGCTCAGGGCAGCGAG.

Regarding this clone: Read coverage stops 3 residues before the CDR3 terminus; the germline J gene supplies the remainder. This chain uses TRBV7-2 with TRBJ2-7, with D possibly being TRBD1 (6 bases). V gave up 3 bases and J gave up 6 bases, with 9 bases separating them. The CDR3 runs 12 residues. Germline CDR1 SGHTA, CDR2 FQGNSA. The CDR3 here is CASSFNRVEQYF. Partial CDR3 DNA: TGTGCCAGCAGCTTCAACAGGGTCGAG.

The chain's CDR3 is CASTTGTSGRSTYEQYF. Incomplete CDR3 DNA: TGTGCCAGCACAACCGGGACTAGCGGGAGGAGCACCTACGAG. The chain combines TRBV2 with TRBJ2-7; 15 bases line up with TRBD2. From the germline J gene comes the end of the CDR3, since the read stops 3 residues before it. CDR3 length: 17 amino acids. Germline-derived CDR1 and CDR2 are SNHLY and FYNNEI. Trimming removed 7 bases from V and 2 bases from J; junction bases left unmatched: 9.